Sequencing of this T cell receptor (beta chain) was carried out in a study of PD-1 blockade in classical Hodgkin lymphoma. Germline CDR1 reads SQVTM; CDR2 reads ANQGSEA. The CDR3 covers 14 residues. V lost 5 bases, J lost 4 bases, and 7 bases stayed unmatched. Measured with immunoSEQ multiplex PCR; TCRdb has only the in-frame clones, and not every one. The table includes approximately 50,000 clones, more than 70% detected once. There was relapse after autologous stem cell transplantation in every patient, and there was variation in brentuximab vedotin exposure. This clonotype was obtained from a human donor with classical Hodgkin lymphoma. V usage is TRBV29-1 and J usage is TRBJ1-4; the match to TRBD1 covers 7 bases. The sequencing used peripheral blood mononuclear cells (PBMCs), collected before the second cycle of nivolumab. The CDR3 DNA follows: TGCAGCGTTTCCAAGACAGGGATTAATGAAAAACTGTTTTTT. This translates into CSVSKTGINEKLFF.